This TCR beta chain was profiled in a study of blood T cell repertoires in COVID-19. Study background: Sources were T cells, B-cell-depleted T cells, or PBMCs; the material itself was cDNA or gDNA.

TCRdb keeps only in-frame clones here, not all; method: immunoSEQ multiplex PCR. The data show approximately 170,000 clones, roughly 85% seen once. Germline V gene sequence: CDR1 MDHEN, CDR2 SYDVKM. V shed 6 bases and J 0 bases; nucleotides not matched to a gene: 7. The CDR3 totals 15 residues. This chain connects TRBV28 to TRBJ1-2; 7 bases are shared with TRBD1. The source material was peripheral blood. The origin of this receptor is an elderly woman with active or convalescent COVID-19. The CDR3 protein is CASSPWDRTNYGYTF. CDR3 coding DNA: TGTGCCAGCAGCCCCTGGGACAGAACTAACTATGGCTACACCTTC.